A single sample is the source of the 24 T cell receptor beta chains below, sequenced in a study of beta chain features in type 1 diabetes. Expressed TCRB transcripts got sequenced, as all isolated RNA was reverse transcribed. Profiling relied on immunoSEQ multiplex PCR, and the TCRdb table lists in-frame clones only, not all of them. The sample has 250,000 to 350,000 clones, about 15% seen once; the top ten hold approximately 0.015%. Their cognate antigens are unknown. The study's findings and limits: TCRB CDR3s from Type 1 diabetes patients were moderately but significantly shorter in all four CD4+ subsets.

What was sequenced was naive CD4+ T cells from blood. All receptors derive from a man aged 18 to 35 with type 1 diabetes.

A single count supports this clone. A much larger clone lies a single base off, so this may be a read error. The same CDR3 can be traced to other DNA sequences in this sample. This chain connects TRBV5-1 to TRBJ1-1; D call uncertain. V was pared by 0 bases and J by 2 bases, with 5 bases between. Germline loops: CDR1 SGHRS, CDR2 YFSETQ. The CDR3 has 13 amino acids. CDR3 region: CASSLGANTEAFF. CDR3 DNA sequence: TGCGCCAGCAGCTTGGGGGCTAACACTGAAGCTTTCTTT.

This clone was counted between two and nine times. Written as DNA, the CDR3 is TGTGCCAGCAGCGTGGCTAGCGGGAGCTACGAGCAGTACTTC. Its translation is CASSVASGSYEQYF. The V and J genes are TRBV9 and TRBJ2-7; 10 nucleotides align to TRBD2. Germline V lookup: CDR1 SGDLS, CDR2 YYNGEE. The V segment lost 2 bases and the J segment 3 bases; nucleotides outside the gene matches: 2. The CDR3 consists of 14 residues.

The chain employs TRBV4-1 and TRBJ2-5; a weak D match, TRBD2 (6 bases). V lost 0 bases, J lost 7 bases, and 12 bases lay in between. This CDR3 has 14 amino acids. CDR1 is MGHRA, CDR2 YSYEKL, per germline. CDR3: CASSQETSRGTQYF. CDR3 DNA: TGCGCCAGCAGCCAAGAGACTAGTAGAGGGACCCAGTACTTC.

This rearrangement joins TRBV11-2 to TRBJ2-7; TRBD2 matches at 8 bases. CDR1 SGHAT and CDR2 FQNNGV come from the germline V gene. The length of the CDR3 is 15 residues. After removal of 3 bases from V and 6 bases from J, the junction contained 10 bases not matched to a gene. CDR3 DNA sequence: TGTGCCAGCAGCTTCCCCCCGGGACTAGTCGGCGAGCAGTACTTC. Amino acid sequence: CASSFPPGLVGEQYF.

This clone has more than one count but fewer than ten. This chain connects TRBV7-9 to TRBJ2-2; 7 nucleotides align to TRBD1. The CDR3 has 14 amino acids. With V trimmed by 5 bases and J by 3 bases, 3 bases remained unmatched. Germline values: CDR1 SEHNR, CDR2 FQNEAQ (reference sequence). The CDR3 coding sequence is TGTGCCAGCAGCCTCACAGGGGACACCGGGGAGCTGTTTTTT. This encodes CASSLTGDTGELFF.

The chain links TRBV29-1 to TRBJ2-1; 14 bases are a match to TRBD2. The V gene's germline CDR1 is SQVTM and CDR2 ANQGSEA. After removal of 6 bases from V and 8 bases from J, the junction contained 9 bases not matched to a gene. CDR3 length equals 15 residues. The CDR3 sequence: CSVRPGLAGGYEQFF. CDR3 nucleotide sequence: TGCAGCGTCCGCCCTGGACTAGCGGGAGGCTATGAGCAGTTCTTC.

This chain uses TRBV7-9 with TRBJ2-1; tentative D call: TRBD2 (6 bases). The germline V gene encodes CDR1 SEHNR and CDR2 FQNEAQ (reference sequence). The CDR3 is 16 residues long. Trimming took 5 bases from V and 0 from J, leaving 14 bases between them. CDR3 sequence reads: CASSPGSESSYNEQFF. The DNA of the CDR3 is TGTGCCAGCAGCCCCGGGAGCGAAAGCTCCTACAATGAGCAGTTCTTC.

The V gene is TRBV9, the J gene TRBJ2-5, with a weak D call TRBD2 (5 bases). The length of the CDR3 is 13 residues. Trimming cost V 0 bases and J 5 bases, with 8 bases left between them. CDR1 is SGDLS and CDR2 is YYNGEE in the germline V gene. This chain's CDR3 is CASSVGGSETQYF. CDR3 nucleotides: TGTGCCAGCAGCGTAGGAGGGAGTGAGACCCAGTACTTC.

V is TRBV5-5 and J is TRBJ2-1, with TRBD2 matching 12 bases. Germline-derived CDR1 and CDR2 are SGHKS and YYEKEE (reference sequence). V lost 2 bases, J lost 8 bases, and 11 bases stayed unmatched. This CDR3 contains 17 residues. DNA of the CDR3: TGTGCCAGCAGCTTTTTGCTAGCGGGAGGGCTTGGCCATGAGCAGTTCTTC. This sequence encodes CASSFLLAGGLGHEQFF.

The rearrangement uses TRBV11-2 and TRBJ2-7, with TRBD1 matching 8 bases. The CDR3 covers 14 residues. CDR1 SGHAT and CDR2 FQNNGV come from the germline V gene. V gave up 5 bases and J gave up 1 base; unmatched junction bases: 4. For the CDR3, the DNA is TGTGCCAGCAGCGTCCGGGACAGGTCCTACGAGCAGTACTTC. It translates to CASSVRDRSYEQYF. Full variable domain (missing parts from reference TRBV11-2 and TRBJ2-7): EAGVAQSPRYKIIEKRQSVAFWCNPISGHATLYWYQQILGQGPKLLIQFQNNGVVDDSQLPKDRFSAERLKGVDSTLKIQPAKLEDSAVYLCASSVRDRSYEQYFGPGTRLTVT.

The chain carries TRBV10-3 and TRBJ1-2; D is ambiguous. The germline V gene encodes CDR1 ENHRY and CDR2 SYGVKD. The CDR3 consists of 13 residues. Trimming took 10 bases from V and 4 from J, leaving 16 bases between them. Here the CDR3 reads CATRTERSYGYTF. The CDR3 bases are TGTGCCACCCGGACTGAAAGGTCCTATGGCTACACCTTC.

The chain is built from TRBV28 and TRBJ2-3; 8 bases agree with TRBD1. Germline CDR1 is MDHEN and CDR2 is SYDVKM. V lost 5 bases, J lost 5 bases, and 3 bases stayed unmatched. The CDR3 loop spans 13 amino acids. The CDR3 reads CASSATGVDTQYF. CDR3 sequence (DNA): TGTGCCAGCAGTGCGACAGGGGTAGATACGCAGTATTTT.

About this clone: Different DNA sequences within this sample yield the same CDR3. This chain joins TRBV5-1 and TRBJ2-7, with unresolved D. This CDR3 is built from 13 residues. CDR1 and CDR2 from the germline V gene are SGHRS and YFSETQ. Trimming cost V 2 bases and J 1 base, with 7 bases left between them. CDR3 DNA: TGCGCCAGCAGCTTCCCGAGTTCCTACGAGCAGTACTTC. It is translated as CASSFPSSYEQYF.

V gene TRBV5-4 combines with J gene TRBJ2-3; 8 bases fit TRBD1. The germline V gene encodes CDR1 SGHNT and CDR2 YYREEE (reference sequence). Trimming cost V 4 bases and J 5 bases; bases outside gene matches: 15. The CDR3 has 17 residues. In nucleotides, the CDR3 is TGTGCCAGCAGCCCGGGGGACGGCAGGGGGCCGGGAGATACGCAGTATTTT. Protein product: CASSPGDGRGPGDTQYF.

This sequence joins TRBV7-9 and TRBJ2-5, with 7 bases fitting TRBD1. The CDR3 runs to 13 residues. Germline CDR1 reads SEHNR; CDR2 reads FQNEAQ (reference sequence). The V gene end was trimmed by 5 bases and the J gene end by 3 bases; junction bases not matched to a gene: 3. Here the CDR3 DNA reads TGTGCCAGCAGCGGGGACAGTAAAGAGACCCAGTACTTC. It codes for CASSGDSKETQYF.

This clone was detected only a few times. The chain has TRBV9 and TRBJ2-5; 9 bases align to TRBD2. Germline assignment: CDR1 SGDLS and CDR2 YYNGEE. This CDR3 contains 14 residues. V lost 4 bases to trimming and J lost 3 bases; unmatched junction nucleotides: 4. CDR3 DNA sequence: TGTGCCAGCAGCACCATAGCGGGAGAAGAGACCCAGTACTTC. It is translated as CASSTIAGEETQYF.

This clone was seen only a few times. The rearrangement links TRBV30 to TRBJ2-1, with 10 bases identical to TRBD2. J lost 5 bases, V lost 2 bases, and 3 bases had no gene match. Germline V CDR1 and CDR2: GTSNPN, SVGIG (reference sequence). This CDR3 spans 14 amino acids. As DNA, the CDR3 is TGTGCCTGGAGTAGCGGGAGGGCGGACAATGAGCAGTTCTTC. Residues: CAWSSGRADNEQFF.

The rearrangement links TRBV20-1 to TRBJ2-7; the D gene is possibly TRBD2 (5 bases). The V and J ends lost 6 bases and 4 bases respectively, with 10 bases between them. This CDR3 spans 11 amino acids. Germline CDR1 DFQATT, CDR2 SNEGSKA (reference sequence). Here the CDR3 reads CSAGGFYEQYF. In DNA form, the CDR3 reads TGCAGTGCCGGCGGGTTTTACGAGCAGTACTTC.

The chain links TRBV5-1 to TRBJ2-7, with D uncertain. The germline CDR1 and CDR2 sequences are SGHRS and YFSETQ. This CDR3 comprises 11 residues. V was trimmed by 0 bases and J by 6 bases, leaving 4 bases between them. Written as DNA, the CDR3 is TGCGCCAGCAGCTTGGCCGGCGAGCAGTACTTC. It specifies CASSLAGEQYF.

The rearrangement links TRBV30 to TRBJ1-5, with D perhaps TRBD1 (6 bases). CDR1 is GTSNPN, CDR2 SVGIG, per germline (reference sequence). V was trimmed by 0 bases and J by 9 bases, leaving 15 bases between them. This CDR3 spans 14 amino acids. The CDR3 nucleotides are TGTGCCTGGAGTGTTAACAGGGCTATCATGCCCCAGCATTTT. Its translation is CAWSVNRAIMPQHF.

This clone was counted only a few times. The chain carries TRBV9 and TRBJ1-4; 7 bases fit TRBD1. Germline assignment: CDR1 SGDLS and CDR2 YYNGEE. V dropped 7 bases and J dropped 7; count of bases not matched to a gene: 13. The CDR3 is made up of 15 amino acids. The CDR3 DNA is TGTGCCAGCCCAAAGATTGGGCAGGGGGGTGAAAAACTGTTTTTT. As protein: CASPKIGQGGEKLFF.

V gene TRBV7-8 combines with J gene TRBJ1-5; 7 bases match TRBD1. The germline gives CDR1 SGHVS, CDR2 FQNEAQ. Trimming at V came to 1 base and at J to 2 bases, leaving 11 bases not matched to a gene. The CDR3 sequence is 18 residues long. The DNA for the CDR3 is TGTGCCAGCAGCTTAGGCGGACAGGCATGGGCACGCAATCAGCCCCAGCATTTT. Translated: CASSLGGQAWARNQPQHF.

This clone came up a few times. The J gene is TRBJ2-7, the V gene TRBV10-2; the match to TRBD2 covers 10 bases. CDR1 and CDR2 from the germline V gene are WSHSY and SAAADI. V shed 0 bases and J 3 bases; nucleotides not matched to a gene: 26. The CDR3 runs to 23 residues. CDR3 DNA: TGCGCCAGCAGTGAGTCGTCCAGCGGGGGGGCGAAAATGCTAACCTCTATAAGCTACGAGCAGTACTTC. Amino acid sequence: CASSESSSGGAKMLTSISYEQYF.

In its sample, this clone was seen a few times. Other DNA sequences from this sample encode an identical CDR3 as well. The genes are TRBV7-2 and TRBJ1-1; TRBD1 agrees at 7 bases. Germline V CDR1 and CDR2: SGHTA, FQGNSA. The junction had 3 bases not matched to a gene; V was cut back by 1 base and J by 1 base. The CDR3 totals 15 residues. The CDR3 DNA sequence: TGTGCCAGCAGCTTAGTGGCAGGGGGGAACACTGAAGCTTTCTTT. Protein product: CASSLVAGGNTEAFF.